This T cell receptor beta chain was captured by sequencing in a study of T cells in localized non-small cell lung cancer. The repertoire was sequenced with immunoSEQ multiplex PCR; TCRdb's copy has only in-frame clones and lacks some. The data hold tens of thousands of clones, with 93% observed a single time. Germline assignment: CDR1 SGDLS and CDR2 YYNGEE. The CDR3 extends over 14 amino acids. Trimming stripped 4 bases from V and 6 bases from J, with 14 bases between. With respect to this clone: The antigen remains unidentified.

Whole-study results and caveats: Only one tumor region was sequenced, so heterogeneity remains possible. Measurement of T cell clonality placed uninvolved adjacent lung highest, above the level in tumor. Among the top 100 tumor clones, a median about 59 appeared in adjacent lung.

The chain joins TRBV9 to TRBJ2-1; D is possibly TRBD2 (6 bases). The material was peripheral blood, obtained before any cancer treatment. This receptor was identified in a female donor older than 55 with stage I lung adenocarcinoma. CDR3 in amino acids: CASSQASVGNEQFF. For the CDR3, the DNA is TGTGCCAGCAGCCAAGCTAGCGTCGGCAATGAGCAGTTCTTC.